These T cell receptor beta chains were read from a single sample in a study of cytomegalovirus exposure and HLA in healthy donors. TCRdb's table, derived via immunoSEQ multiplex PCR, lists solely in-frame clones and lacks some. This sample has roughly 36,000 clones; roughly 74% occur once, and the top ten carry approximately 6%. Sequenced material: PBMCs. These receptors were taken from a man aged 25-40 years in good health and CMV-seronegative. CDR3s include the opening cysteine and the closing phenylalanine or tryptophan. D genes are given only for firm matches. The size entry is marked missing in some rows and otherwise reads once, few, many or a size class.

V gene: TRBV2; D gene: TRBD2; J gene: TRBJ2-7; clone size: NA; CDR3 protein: CASNPTSGGYEQYF; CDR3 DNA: TGTGCCAGCAACCCGACTAGCGGGGGCTACGAGCAGTACTTC
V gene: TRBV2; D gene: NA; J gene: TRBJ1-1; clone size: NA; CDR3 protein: CASSEVLDPEAFF; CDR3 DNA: TGTGCCAGCAGTGAAGTCCTAGACCCTGAAGCTTTCTTT
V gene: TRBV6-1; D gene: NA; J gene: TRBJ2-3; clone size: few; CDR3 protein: CASSGRSSVTQYF; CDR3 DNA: TGTGCCAGCAGTGGTAGGAGTAGCGTTACGCAGTATTTT
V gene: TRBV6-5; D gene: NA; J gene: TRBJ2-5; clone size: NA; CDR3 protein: CASSYRDTLGETQYF; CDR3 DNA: TGTGCCAGCAGTTACCGGGACACCCTGGGAGAGACCCAGTACTTC
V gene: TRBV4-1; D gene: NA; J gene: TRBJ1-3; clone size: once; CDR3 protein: CASSQVAGNTIYF; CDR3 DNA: TGCGCCAGCAGCCAAGTAGCGGGAAACACCATATATTTT
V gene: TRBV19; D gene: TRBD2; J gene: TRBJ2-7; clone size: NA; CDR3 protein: CASSSGLAPTYEQYF; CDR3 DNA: TGTGCCAGTAGTTCCGGACTAGCGCCTACCTACGAGCAGTACTTC
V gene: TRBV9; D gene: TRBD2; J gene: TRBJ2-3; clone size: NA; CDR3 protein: CASSEGTSEFTDTQYF; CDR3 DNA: TGTGCCAGCAGCGAGGGGACTAGCGAGTTCACAGATACGCAGTATTTT
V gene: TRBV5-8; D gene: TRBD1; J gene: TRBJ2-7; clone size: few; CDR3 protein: CASSRRDSNEQYF; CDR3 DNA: TGTGCCAGCAGCCGCCGGGACAGCAACGAGCAGTACTTC
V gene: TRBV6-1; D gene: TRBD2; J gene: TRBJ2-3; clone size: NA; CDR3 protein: CASSEIGGSTDTQYF; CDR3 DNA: TGTGCCAGCAGTGAAATCGGGGGGAGCACAGATACGCAGTATTTT
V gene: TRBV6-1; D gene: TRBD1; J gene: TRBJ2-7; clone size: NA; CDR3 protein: CASSLDRGNEQYF; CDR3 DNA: TGTGCCAGCAGCCTGGACAGGGGTAACGAGCAGTACTTC
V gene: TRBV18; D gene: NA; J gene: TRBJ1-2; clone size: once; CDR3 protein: CASSPSVDRGLDGYTF; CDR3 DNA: TGTGCCAGCTCACCATCGGTTGATCGGGGGTTGGATGGCTACACCTTC
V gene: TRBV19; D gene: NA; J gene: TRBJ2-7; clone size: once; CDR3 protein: CASSIGRDYEQYF; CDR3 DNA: TGTGCCAGTAGTATTGGCAGGGACTACGAGCAGTACTTC
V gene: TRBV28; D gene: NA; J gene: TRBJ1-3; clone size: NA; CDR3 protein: CASSSTGDTIYF; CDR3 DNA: TGTGCCAGCAGTTCAACAGGTGACACCATATATTTT
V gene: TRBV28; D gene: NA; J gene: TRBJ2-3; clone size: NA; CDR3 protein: CASTGVGTDTQYF; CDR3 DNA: TGTGCCAGCACGGGGGTGGGTACAGATACGCAGTATTTT
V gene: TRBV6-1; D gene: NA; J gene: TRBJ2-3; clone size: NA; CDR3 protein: CASSSGFTDTQYF; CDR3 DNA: TGTGCCAGCAGTAGCGGATTCACAGATACGCAGTATTTT
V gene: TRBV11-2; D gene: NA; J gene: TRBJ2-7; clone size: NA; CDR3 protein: CASSTEGQREYF; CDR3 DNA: TGTGCCAGCAGCACGGAGGGACAGAGGGAGTACTTC
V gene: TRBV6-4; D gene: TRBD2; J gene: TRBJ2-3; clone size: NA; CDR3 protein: CASRPGWLAGANTDTQYF; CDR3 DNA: TGTGCCAGCAGGCCAGGGTGGTTAGCGGGAGCAAACACAGATACGCAGTATTTT
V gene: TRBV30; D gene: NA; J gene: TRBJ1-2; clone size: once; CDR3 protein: CAWSPNLGQLYGYTF; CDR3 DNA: TGTGCCTGGAGTCCCAACCTCGGACAGCTCTATGGCTACACCTTC
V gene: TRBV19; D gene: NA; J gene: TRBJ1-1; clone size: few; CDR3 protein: CATRRRGIGENTEAFF; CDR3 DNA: TGTGCCACTCGAAGACGGGGTATAGGTGAGAACACTGAAGCTTTCTTT
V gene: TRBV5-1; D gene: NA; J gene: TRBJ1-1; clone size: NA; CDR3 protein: CASSLYQGRDTEAFF; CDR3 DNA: TGCGCCAGCAGCTTGTATCAGGGTCGTGACACTGAAGCTTTCTTT
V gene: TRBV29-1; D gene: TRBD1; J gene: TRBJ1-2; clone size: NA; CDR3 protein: CSAGHPGGVGYTF; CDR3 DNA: TGCAGCGCTGGCCACCCAGGGGGCGTAGGCTACACCTTC
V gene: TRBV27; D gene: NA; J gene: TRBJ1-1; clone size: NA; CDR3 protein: CASSLGGPNTEAFF; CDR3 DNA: TGTGCCAGCAGTTTGGGGGGTCCGAACACTGAAGCTTTCTTT
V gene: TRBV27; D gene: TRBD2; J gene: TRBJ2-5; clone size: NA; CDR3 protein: CASSLSTSGLPRTQYF; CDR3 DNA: TGTGCCAGCAGTCTTTCGACTAGCGGGCTTCCACGGACCCAGTACTTC
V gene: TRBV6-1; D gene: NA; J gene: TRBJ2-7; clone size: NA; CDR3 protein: CASSELVGRNEQYF; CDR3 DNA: TGTGCCAGCAGTGAATTAGTGGGCCGGAACGAGCAGTACTTC
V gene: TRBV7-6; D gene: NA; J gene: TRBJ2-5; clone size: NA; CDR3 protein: CASSLGGQATQETQYF; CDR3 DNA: TGTGCCAGCAGCTTAGGGGGGCAGGCTACCCAAGAGACCCAGTACTTC
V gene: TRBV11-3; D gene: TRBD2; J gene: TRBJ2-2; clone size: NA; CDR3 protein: CASSLGGLAGVSGELFF; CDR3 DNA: TGTGCCAGCAGCTTAGGAGGACTAGCGGGAGTTTCCGGGGAGCTGTTTTTT
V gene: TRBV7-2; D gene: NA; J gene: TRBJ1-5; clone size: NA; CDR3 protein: CASSLGTAYQPQHF; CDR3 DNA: TGTGCCAGCAGCTTAGGGACAGCGTATCAGCCCCAGCATTTT
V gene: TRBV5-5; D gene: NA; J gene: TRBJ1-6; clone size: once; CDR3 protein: CASSLLTTNSPLHF; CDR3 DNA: TGTGCCAGCAGCTTGCTCACTACAAATTCACCCCTCCACTTT
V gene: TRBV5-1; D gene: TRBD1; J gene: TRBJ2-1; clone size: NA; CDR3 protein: CASSTGTVSSYNEQFF; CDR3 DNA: TGCGCCAGCAGCACAGGGACAGTTAGCTCCTACAATGAGCAGTTCTTC
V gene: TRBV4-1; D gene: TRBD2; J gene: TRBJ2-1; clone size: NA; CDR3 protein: CASSPLAGARKEQFF; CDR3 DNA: TGCGCCAGCAGCCCCTTAGCGGGAGCCCGCAAGGAGCAGTTCTTC
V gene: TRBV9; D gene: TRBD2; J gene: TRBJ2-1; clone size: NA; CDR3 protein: CASSVEGLAGATYNEQFF; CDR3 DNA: TGTGCCAGCAGCGTAGAGGGGTTAGCGGGAGCTACCTACAATGAGCAGTTCTTC
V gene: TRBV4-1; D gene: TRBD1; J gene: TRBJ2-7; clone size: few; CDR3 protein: CASSPDRERYEQYF; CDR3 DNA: TGCGCCAGCAGCCCGGACAGGGAAAGATACGAGCAGTACTTC
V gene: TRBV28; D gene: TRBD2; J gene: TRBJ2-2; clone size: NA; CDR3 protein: CASRWGGTGELFF; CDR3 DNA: TGTGCCAGCAGGTGGGGGGGCACCGGGGAGCTGTTTTTT
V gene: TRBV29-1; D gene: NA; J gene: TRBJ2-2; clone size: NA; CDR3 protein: CSGTGNTGELFF; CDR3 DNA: TGCAGCGGTACAGGGAACACCGGGGAGCTGTTTTTT